The 32 T cell receptor beta chains below were found in one sample sequenced in a study of blood T cell repertoires in COVID-19. The table came from immunoSEQ multiplex PCR; TCRdb's copy has only in-frame clones and leaves some out. In the table there are around 95,000 clones, around 85% of which are singletons. The sample consisted of peripheral blood. The receptors were sampled from a woman of 80 years or more with acute or convalescent COVID-19.

The chain employs TRBV9 and TRBJ2-7, with 7 positions matching TRBD1. V was pared by 3 bases and J by 6 bases, with 15 bases of the junction left unmatched. Germline lookup yields CDR1 SGDLS and CDR2 YYNGEE. This CDR3 region has 16 residues. The CDR3 is CASSAKEGTAFGEQYV. The CDR3 DNA reads TGTGCCAGCAGCGCAAAAGAGGGGACAGCCTTTGGCGAGCAGTACGTC.

The rearrangement links TRBV6-2 or TRBV6-3 to TRBJ2-7; TRBD1 agrees at 9 bases. The ends lost 2 bases at V and 7 bases at J; junction bases unmatched: 9. Germline loops: CDR1 MNHEY, CDR2 SVGEGT. The CDR3 length is 15 residues. CDR3 coding DNA: TGTGCCAGCAGTTACACCGTACAGGGGGCAAGGGAGCAGTACTTC. It is translated as CASSYTVQGAREQYF.

This chain uses TRBV9 with TRBJ1-5; D is undetermined. Germline V CDR1 and CDR2: SGDLS, YYNGEE. Between the trimmed V and J ends, which lost 4 bases and 3 bases, there was a span of 8 bases. This CDR3 is built from 13 residues. This CDR3 reads CASSTMDNQPQHF. DNA for the CDR3: TGTGCCAGCAGCACTATGGACAATCAGCCCCAGCATTTT.

The genes are TRBV9 and TRBJ2-5, with 7 bases identical to TRBD2. V lost 1 base and J lost 2; bases outside the gene matches: 5. The V gene's germline CDR1 is SGDLS and CDR2 YYNGEE. The CDR3 loop spans 15 amino acids. CDR3 in amino acids: CASSVQGLPQETQYF. In DNA, the CDR3 is TGTGCCAGCAGCGTACAGGGACTACCTCAAGAGACCCAGTACTTC.

In its sample, this clone was seen once. The chain carries TRBV30 and TRBJ1-2, with 8 bases fitting TRBD1. Germline CDR1 and CDR2: GTSNPN and SVGIG (reference sequence). This CDR3 comprises 12 residues. The V and J ends lost 3 bases and 7 bases, in that order; junction bases with no gene match: 4. CDR3 loop: CAWRSGGFGYTF. CDR3 DNA: TGTGCCTGGAGATCAGGGGGCTTTGGCTACACCTTC.

The chain is built from TRBV4-1 and TRBJ1-2; 7 bases fit TRBD1. The V segment lost 4 bases and the J segment 2 bases; nucleotides outside the gene matches: 4. The CDR3 length is 14 residues. In germline, CDR1 is MGHRA, CDR2 YSYEKL. In nucleotides, the CDR3 is TGCGCCAGCAGCCTACCGGGACAGAACTATGGCTACACCTTC. Translated, it gives CASSLPGQNYGYTF.

The chain is built from TRBV28 and TRBJ1-5, with TRBD1 matching 7 bases. Germline values: CDR1 MDHEN, CDR2 SYDVKM. V shed 8 bases, J shed 7 bases, and the junction held 8 bases outside the gene matches. This CDR3 is built from 13 residues. CDR3 in DNA: TGTGCCAGCGGCTCACAGGGGACCCAGCCCCAGCATTTT. It specifies CASGSQGTQPQHF.

Only one count was recorded for this clone. This rearrangement joins TRBV5-1 to TRBJ2-5; 9 bases map to TRBD2. Germline CDR1 and CDR2: SGHRS and YFSETQ. Trimming removed 6 bases from V and 3 bases from J; junction bases left unmatched: 12. This CDR3 comprises 16 residues. The CDR3 spells CASTNPGLAQEETQYF. DNA of the CDR3: TGCGCCAGCACCAACCCGGGACTAGCACAGGAAGAGACCCAGTACTTC.

The J gene is TRBJ1-4, the V gene TRBV5-3; 7 bases map to TRBD1. TRBV5-3 belongs to the ORF category, with a function that is uncertain. V was pared by 5 bases and J by 10 bases, with 14 bases of the junction left unmatched. This CDR3 contains 15 residues. The CDR3 region is CARRVRLQGTGKLFF. The CDR3 DNA reads as TGTGCCAGAAGGGTGAGGTTACAGGGGACGGGAAAACTGTTTTTT.

This chain links TRBV5-8 with TRBJ1-1; D is perhaps TRBD1 (5 bases). This CDR3 region has 15 residues. Germline CDR1 reads SGHTS; CDR2 reads YDEGEE. The V end lost 0 bases, the J end lost 5 bases, and 14 bases lay between the germline ends. The CDR3 loop is CASSLEGQGRTEAFF. The CDR3 DNA is TGTGCCAGCAGCTTGGAAGGGCAGGGCAGGACTGAAGCTTTCTTT. Complete variable domain (other parts from reference TRBV5-8 and TRBJ1-1): EAGVTQSPTHLIKTRGQQATLRCSPISGHTSVYWYQQALGLGLQFLLWYDEGEERNRGNFPPRFSGRQFPNYSSELNVNALELEDSALYLCASSLEGQGRTEAFFGQGTRLTVV.

This rearrangement joins TRBV7-9 to TRBJ1-5; TRBD1 agrees at 8 bases. Germline trimming cut 5 bases from V and 9 bases from J; bases unmatched to any gene: 9. This CDR3 region has 14 residues. Germline CDR1 SEHNR, CDR2 FQNEAQ (reference sequence). CDR3 nucleotides: TGTGCCAGCAGCACCTACTCAGGGACAGGGCCCCAGCATTTT. Amino acid sequence: CASSTYSGTGPQHF.

This clone was observed a single time. The chain has TRBV19 and TRBJ1-2, with D maybe TRBD1 (6 bases). Germline CDR1 LNHDA, CDR2 SQIVND (reference sequence). This CDR3 region has 14 residues. V was clipped by 7 bases and J by 4 bases, with 16 bases between them. Here the CDR3 reads CASTPQTGAYGYTF. CDR3 nucleotides: TGTGCCAGTACCCCCCAGACAGGAGCCTATGGCTACACCTTC.

The rearrangement uses TRBV3-1 (or the pseudogene TRBV3-2) and TRBJ2-7; 8 nucleotides line up with TRBD2. The CDR3 sequence is 14 residues long. The V gene end was trimmed by 3 bases and the J gene end by 6 bases; junction bases not matched to a gene: 7. The V gene's germline CDR1 is LGHDT and CDR2 YNNKEL (reference sequence). The CDR3 sequence: CASSHGLASCEQYV. CDR3 DNA sequence: TGTGCCAGCAGCCACGGACTAGCTTCATGCGAGCAGTACGTC.

V and J are TRBV10-1 and TRBJ2-7; TRBD1 matches at 7 bases. Trimming took 3 bases from V and 2 from J; bases not matched to a gene: 16. Germline CDR1 and CDR2: WNHNN and SYGVQD (reference sequence). CDR3 length equals 18 residues. The CDR3 DNA reads as TGCGCCAGCAGTGACCTCCTAGGGGGCTCATACCTCCCCTACGAGCAGTACGTC. It is translated as CASSDLLGGSYLPYEQYV.

The chain carries TRBV9 and TRBJ1-1, with TRBD1 identical over 11 bases. The CDR3 length is 14 residues. J lost 5 bases, V lost 3 bases, and 3 bases had no gene match. Germline CDR1 SGDLS, CDR2 YYNGEE. The CDR3 nucleotides read TGTGCCAGCAGCGGGACAGGGGGCGCGACTGAAGCTTTCTTT. Amino acids: CASSGTGGATEAFF.

The chain employs TRBV6-5 and TRBJ1-2; TRBD1 might be the D (5 bases). Trimming stripped 6 bases from V and 5 bases from J, with 13 bases between. CDR1 is MNHEY, CDR2 SVGAGI, per germline. This CDR3 has 13 residues. The CDR3: CASSPDSYYGYTF. The CDR3 DNA reads as TGTGCCAGCAGCCCCGACAGCTATTATGGCTACACCTTC.

The chain uses TRBV7-2 and TRBJ1-4, with a tentative D call TRBD1 (5 bases). Germline CDR1 reads SGHTA; CDR2 reads FQGNSA. Trimming removed 5 bases at V and 7 bases at J, with 17 bases between. This CDR3 has 15 amino acids. For the CDR3, the DNA is TGTGCCAGCAGCGCCCTAGTCGGGGGGAGTGAAAAACTGTTTTTT. It encodes CASSALVGGSEKLFF.

This clone showed up just a few times. V and J are TRBV7-2 and TRBJ1-1; 7 bases line up with TRBD1. CDR3 size: 14 residues. V lost 9 bases and J lost 0; bases outside the gene matches: 7. Germline-derived CDR1 and CDR2 are SGHTA and FQGNSA. CDR3 DNA: TGTGCCAGTAGGACAGGAGGGATGAACACTGAAGCTTTCTTT. It is translated as CASRTGGMNTEAFF. Full variable domain (outside the CDR3, taken from reference TRBV7-2 and TRBJ1-1): GAGVSQSPSNKVTEKGKDVELRCDPISGHTALYWYRQSLGQGLEFLIYFQGNSAPDKSGLPSDRFSAERTGGSVSTLTIQRTQQEDSAVYLCASRTGGMNTEAFFGQGTRLTVV.

The CDR3: CATSRGQYTDTQYF. The CDR3 DNA sequence: TGTGCCACCAGTAGGGGACAGTACACAGATACGCAGTATTTT. The chain joins TRBV15 to TRBJ2-3, with TRBD1 matching over 7 bases. Germline V gene sequence: CDR1 LNHNV, CDR2 YYDKDF (reference sequence). This CDR3 contains 14 residues. The J segment lost 2 bases and the V segment lost 6 bases, leaving 5 bases of the junction unmatched.

The chain is built from TRBV5-5 and TRBJ1-6; perhaps TRBD1 as D (6 bases). Between the trimmed V and J ends, which lost 7 bases and 3 bases, there was a span of 20 bases. This CDR3 is built from 17 residues. CDR1 and CDR2 (germline): SGHKS, YYEKEE (reference sequence). Here the CDR3 DNA reads TGTGCCAGCGGAAACGCGACCAGGGGTGGCTATAATTCACCCCTCCACTTT. Its protein product is CASGNATRGGYNSPLHF. The full variable domain, its missing parts supplied by reference TRBV5-5 and TRBJ1-6, is DAGVTQSPTHLIKTRGQQVTLRCSPISGHKSVSWYQQVLGQGPQFIFQYYEKEERGRGNFPDRFSARQFPNYSSELNVNALLLGDSALYLCASGNATRGGYNSPLHFGNGTRLTVT.

The chain joins TRBV28 to TRBJ1-2, with D uncertain. The V end lost 5 bases, the J end lost 7 bases, and 20 bases lay between the germline ends. Per germline, CDR1 MDHEN and CDR2 SYDVKM. The CDR3 has 15 amino acids. This chain's CDR3 is CASSVSGPAHRGYTF. The DNA for the CDR3 is TGTGCCAGCAGTGTGTCAGGCCCGGCGCATCGTGGCTACACCTTC.

The chain couples TRBV3-1 (or the pseudogene TRBV3-2) to TRBJ2-7; no clear D. CDR3 length equals 12 residues. Germline assignment: CDR1 LGHDT and CDR2 YNNKEL (reference sequence). V lost 1 base, J lost 8 bases, and 9 bases lay in between. The CDR3: CASSQVSGQQYF. CDR3 DNA: TGTGCCAGCAGCCAAGTTAGTGGGCAGCAGTACTTC.

This chain connects TRBV5-1 to TRBJ1-5; 9 bases are a match to TRBD1. J gave up 3 bases and V 3 bases, and 4 bases lay outside the gene matches. The CDR3 contains 15 residues. CDR1 is SGHRS, CDR2 YFSETQ, per germline. DNA of the CDR3: TGCGCCAGCAGCTACACAGGGGGCGACAATCAGCCCCAGCATTTT. Translating gives CASSYTGGDNQPQHF.

V is TRBV7-9 and J is TRBJ1-2; D remains unclear. The CDR3 totals 12 residues. V was cut by 5 bases and J by 8 bases, with 12 bases left in between. CDR1 is SEHNR and CDR2 is FQNEAQ in the germline V gene (reference sequence). The CDR3 DNA sequence: TGTGCCAGCAGCGATACCTCCGGGGGCTACACCTTC. This encodes CASSDTSGGYTF.

Here the CDR3 DNA reads TGTGCCAGCTCACCCGGGACAGGGGGCTCCAACGAGCAGTACGTC. It is translated as CASSPGTGGSNEQYV. This sequence joins TRBV18 and TRBJ2-7, with TRBD1 matching 12 bases. The CDR3 covers 15 residues. CDR1 and CDR2 from the germline V gene are KGHSH and LQKENI.

This chain connects TRBV6-5 to TRBJ2-7; 9 bases agree with TRBD1. V lost 2 bases to trimming and J lost 7 bases; unmatched junction nucleotides: 6. This CDR3 has 14 amino acids. The germline V gene has CDR1 MNHEY and CDR2 SVGAGI. The CDR3 DNA follows: TGTGCCAGCAGTTACGACAGGGGGTCTCGGGAGCAGTACTTC. Amino acid sequence: CASSYDRGSREQYF.

The CDR3 DNA sequence: TGTGCCAGCAGCCCGGGACAGGCGAACTATGGCTACACCTTC. Translating gives CASSPGQANYGYTF. The gene calls are TRBV7-9 and TRBJ1-2; 8 bases agree with TRBD1. The germline V gene has CDR1 SEHNR and CDR2 FQNEAQ (reference sequence). The CDR3 has 14 residues. With 5 bases clipped from V and 2 bases from J, the junction kept 4 bases outside the gene matches.

J is TRBJ1-2 and V is TRBV24-1; possibly TRBD1 for D (5 bases). V lost 2 bases, J lost 6 bases, and 15 bases lay in between. In germline, CDR1 is KGHDR, CDR2 SFDVKD. CDR3 length: 15 residues. Here the CDR3 reads CATSDWGGAIDGYTF. For the CDR3, the DNA is TGTGCCACCAGTGATTGGGGCGGGGCAATCGATGGCTACACCTTC.

The rearrangement uses TRBV7-2 and TRBJ1-2; 10 bases are a match to TRBD1. V dropped 0 bases and J dropped 3; count of bases not matched to a gene: 4. Germline V lookup: CDR1 SGHTA, CDR2 FQGNSA. CDR3 length: 16 residues. The CDR3 DNA sequence: TGTGCCAGCAGCTTAGCGGGACAGGGGATTGACTATGGCTACACCTTC. Its translation is CASSLAGQGIDYGYTF.

This chain uses TRBV28 with TRBJ2-1; 7 nucleotides match TRBD1. Germline V gene data show CDR1 as MDHEN and CDR2 as SYDVKM. The CDR3 has 16 amino acids. The J segment lost 0 bases and the V segment lost 3 bases, leaving 5 bases of the junction unmatched. CDR3 region: CASSFEGAGSYNEQFF. The DNA of the CDR3 is TGTGCCAGCAGTTTTGAGGGGGCAGGCTCCTACAATGAGCAGTTCTTC.

This chain connects TRBV21-1 to TRBJ2-5; the D call in the table, TRBD1, was not verified against the DNA. TRBV21-1 is termed a pseudogene. This CDR3 has 14 amino acids. CDR3 region: CASSPWGLGETQYF. In DNA form, the CDR3 reads TGTGCCAGCAGCCCTTGGGGGCTGGGAGAGACCCAGTACTTC.

The V gene is TRBV7-9, the J gene TRBJ1-4; D remains ambiguous. The CDR3 is 15 amino acids. The V and J ends lost 3 bases and 8 bases respectively, with 16 bases between them. Germline CDR1 SEHNR, CDR2 FQNEAQ (reference sequence). This chain's CDR3 is CASSFWHGEAEKLFF. Here the CDR3 DNA reads TGTGCCAGCAGCTTTTGGCACGGTGAAGCGGAAAAACTGTTTTTT. Full variable domain (missing parts from reference TRBV7-9 and TRBJ1-4): DTGVSQNPRHKITKRGQNVTFRCDPISEHNRLYWYRQTLGQGPEFLTYFQNEAQLEKSRLLSDRFSAERPKGSFSTLEIQRTEQGDSAMYLCASSFWHGEAEKLFFGSGTQLSVL.